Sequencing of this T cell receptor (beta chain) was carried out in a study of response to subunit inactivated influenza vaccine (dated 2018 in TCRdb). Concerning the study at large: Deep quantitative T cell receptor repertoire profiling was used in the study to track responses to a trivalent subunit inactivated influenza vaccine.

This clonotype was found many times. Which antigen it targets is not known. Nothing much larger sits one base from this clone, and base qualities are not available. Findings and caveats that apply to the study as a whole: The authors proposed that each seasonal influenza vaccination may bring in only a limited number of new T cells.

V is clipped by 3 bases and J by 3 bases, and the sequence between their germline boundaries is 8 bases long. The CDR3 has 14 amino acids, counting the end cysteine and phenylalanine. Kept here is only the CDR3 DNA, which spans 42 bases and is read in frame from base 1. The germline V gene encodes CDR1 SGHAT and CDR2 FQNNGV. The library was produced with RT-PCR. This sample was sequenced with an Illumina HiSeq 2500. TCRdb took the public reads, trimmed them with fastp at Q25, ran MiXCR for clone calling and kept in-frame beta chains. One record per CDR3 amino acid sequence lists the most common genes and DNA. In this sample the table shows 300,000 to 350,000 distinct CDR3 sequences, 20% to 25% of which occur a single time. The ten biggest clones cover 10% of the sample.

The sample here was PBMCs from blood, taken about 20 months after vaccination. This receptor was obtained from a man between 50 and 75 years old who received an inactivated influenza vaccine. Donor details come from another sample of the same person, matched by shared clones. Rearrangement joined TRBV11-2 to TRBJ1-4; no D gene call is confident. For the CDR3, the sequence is CASSFVQSNEKLFF. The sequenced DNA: TGTGCCAGCAGCTTTGTTCAGTCTAATGAAAAACTGTTTTTT.